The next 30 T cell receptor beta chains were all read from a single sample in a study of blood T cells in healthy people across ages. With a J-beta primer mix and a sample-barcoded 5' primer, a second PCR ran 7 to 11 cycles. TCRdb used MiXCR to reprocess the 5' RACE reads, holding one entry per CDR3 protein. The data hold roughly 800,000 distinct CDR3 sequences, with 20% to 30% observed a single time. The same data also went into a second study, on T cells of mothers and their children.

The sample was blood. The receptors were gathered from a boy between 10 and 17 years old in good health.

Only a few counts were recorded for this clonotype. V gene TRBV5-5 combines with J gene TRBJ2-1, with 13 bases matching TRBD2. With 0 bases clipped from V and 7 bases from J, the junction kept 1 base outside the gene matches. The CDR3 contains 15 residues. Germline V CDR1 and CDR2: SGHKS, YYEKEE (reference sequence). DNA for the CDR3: TGTGCCAGCAGCTTGGAACTAGCGGGGGGGAATGAGCAGTTCTTC. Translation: CASSLELAGGNEQFF.

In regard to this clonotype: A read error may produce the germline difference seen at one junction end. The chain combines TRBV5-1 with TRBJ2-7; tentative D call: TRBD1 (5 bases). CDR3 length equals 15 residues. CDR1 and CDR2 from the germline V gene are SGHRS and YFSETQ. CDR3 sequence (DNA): TGCACCAGCAGCTTCGTAGGCAGGGAATTAAGCGAGCAGTACTTC. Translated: CTSSFVGRELSEQYF.

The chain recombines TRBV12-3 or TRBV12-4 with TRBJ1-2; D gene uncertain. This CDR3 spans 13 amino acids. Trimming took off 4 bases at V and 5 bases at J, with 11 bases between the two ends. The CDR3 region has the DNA TGTGCCAGCAGTTCCCTAGGCACATATGGCTACACCTTC. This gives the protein CASSSLGTYGYTF.

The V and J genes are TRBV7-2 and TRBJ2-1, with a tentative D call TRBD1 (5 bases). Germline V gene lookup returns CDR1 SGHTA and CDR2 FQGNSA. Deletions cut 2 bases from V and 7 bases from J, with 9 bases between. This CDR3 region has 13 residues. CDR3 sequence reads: CASSLPSGNEQFF. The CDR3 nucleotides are TGTGCCAGCAGCTTACCCTCAGGGAATGAGCAGTTCTTC.

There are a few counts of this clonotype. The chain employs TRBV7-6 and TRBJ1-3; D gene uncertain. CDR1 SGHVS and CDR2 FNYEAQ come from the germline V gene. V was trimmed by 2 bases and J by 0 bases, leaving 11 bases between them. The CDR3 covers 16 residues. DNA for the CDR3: TGTGCCAGCAGCTTATTTCCAGGCCCCTCTGGAAACACCATATATTTT. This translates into CASSLFPGPSGNTIYF.

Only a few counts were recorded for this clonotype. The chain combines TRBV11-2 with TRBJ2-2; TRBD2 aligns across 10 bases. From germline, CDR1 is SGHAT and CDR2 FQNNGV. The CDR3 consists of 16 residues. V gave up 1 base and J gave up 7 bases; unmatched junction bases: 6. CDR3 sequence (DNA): TGTGCCAGCAGCTTAGCAGCGGGGGGGCTATACGGGGAGCTGTTTTTT. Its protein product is CASSLAAGGLYGELFF.

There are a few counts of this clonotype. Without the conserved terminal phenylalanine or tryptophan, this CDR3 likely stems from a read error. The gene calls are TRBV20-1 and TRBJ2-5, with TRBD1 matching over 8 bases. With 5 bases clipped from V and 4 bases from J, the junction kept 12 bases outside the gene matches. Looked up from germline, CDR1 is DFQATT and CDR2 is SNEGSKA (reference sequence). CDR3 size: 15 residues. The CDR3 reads CSAPRARDRRETQYL. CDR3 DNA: TGCAGTGCTCCTAGAGCCCGGGACAGGAGAGAGACCCAGTACCTC.

The chain's CDR3 is CASSILRRPLQETQYF. The CDR3 DNA reads as TGTGCCAGCAGCATACTTCGGAGGCCCCTCCAAGAGACCCAGTACTTC. The gene calls are TRBV7-9 and TRBJ2-5; D possibly corresponds to TRBD2 (5 bases). Per the germline V gene, CDR1 is SEHNR and CDR2 is FQNEAQ (reference sequence). With 5 bases removed from V and 1 base from J, the gap between germline ends came to 17 bases. The CDR3 has 16 residues.

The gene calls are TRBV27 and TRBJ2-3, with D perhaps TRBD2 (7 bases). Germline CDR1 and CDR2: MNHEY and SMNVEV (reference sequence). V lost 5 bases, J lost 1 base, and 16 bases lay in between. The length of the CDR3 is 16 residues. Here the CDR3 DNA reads TGTGCCAGCAGTCTGCCGGGGGGCGCGGGCACAGATACGCAGTATTTT. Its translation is CASSLPGGAGTDTQYF.

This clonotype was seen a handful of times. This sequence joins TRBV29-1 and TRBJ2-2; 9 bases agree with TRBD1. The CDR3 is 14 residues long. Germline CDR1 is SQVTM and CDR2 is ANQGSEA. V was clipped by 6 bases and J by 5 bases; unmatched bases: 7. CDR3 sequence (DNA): TGCAGCGTCACCGGGACAGGGTTAACCGGGGAGCTGTTTTTT. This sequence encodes CSVTGTGLTGELFF.

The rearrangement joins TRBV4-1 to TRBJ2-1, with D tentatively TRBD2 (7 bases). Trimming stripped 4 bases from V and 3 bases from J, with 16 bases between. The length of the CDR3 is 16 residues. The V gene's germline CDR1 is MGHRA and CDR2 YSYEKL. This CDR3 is CASSPRTGGDYNEQFF. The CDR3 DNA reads TGCGCCAGCAGCCCTAGAACGGGGGGCGACTACAATGAGCAGTTCTTC.

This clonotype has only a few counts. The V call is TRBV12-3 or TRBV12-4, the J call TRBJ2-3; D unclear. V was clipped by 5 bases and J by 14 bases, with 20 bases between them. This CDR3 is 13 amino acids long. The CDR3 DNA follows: TGTGCCAGCAGTATCCTCTCGGACCGATCGAGGTATTTT. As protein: CASSILSDRSRYF.

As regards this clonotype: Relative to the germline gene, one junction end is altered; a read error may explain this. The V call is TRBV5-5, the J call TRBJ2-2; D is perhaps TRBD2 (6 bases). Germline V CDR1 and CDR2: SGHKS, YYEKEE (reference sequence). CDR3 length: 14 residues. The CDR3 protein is CASSLAGEAGELLF. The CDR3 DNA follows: TGTGCCAGCAGCTTGGCCGGGGAGGCCGGGGAGCTGCTTTTT.

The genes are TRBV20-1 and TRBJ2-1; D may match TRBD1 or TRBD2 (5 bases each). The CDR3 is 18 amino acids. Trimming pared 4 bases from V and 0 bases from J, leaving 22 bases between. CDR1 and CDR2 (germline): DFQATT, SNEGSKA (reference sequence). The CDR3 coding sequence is TGCAGTGCTAACGGGGCAGACAACCCACTGAGCTCCTACAATGAGCAGTTCTTC. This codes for CSANGADNPLSSYNEQFF.

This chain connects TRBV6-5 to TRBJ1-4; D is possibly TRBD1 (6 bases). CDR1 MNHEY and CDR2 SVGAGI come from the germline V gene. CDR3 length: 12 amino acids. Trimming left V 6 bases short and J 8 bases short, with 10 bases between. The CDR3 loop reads CASRSDREKLFF. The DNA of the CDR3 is TGTGCCAGCAGATCCGACAGGGAAAAACTGTTTTTT.

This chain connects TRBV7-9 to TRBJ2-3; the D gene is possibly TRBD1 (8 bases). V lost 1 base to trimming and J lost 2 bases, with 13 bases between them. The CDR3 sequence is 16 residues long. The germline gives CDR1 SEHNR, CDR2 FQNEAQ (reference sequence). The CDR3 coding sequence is TGTGCCAGCAGCTTAGACAGGGGGGGATACACAGATACGCAGTATTTT. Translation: CASSLDRGGYTDTQYF. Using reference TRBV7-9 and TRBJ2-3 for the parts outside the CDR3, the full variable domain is DTGVSQNPRHKITKRGQNVTFRCDPISEHNRLYWYRQTLGQGPEFLTYFQNEAQLEKSRLLSDRFSAERPKGSFSTLEIQRTEQGDSAMYLCASSLDRGGYTDTQYFGPGTRLTVL.

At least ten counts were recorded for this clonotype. CDR3 protein: CASSWGQGSTYEQYF. CDR3 coding DNA: TGCGCCAGCAGTTGGGGACAGGGCTCGACCTACGAGCAGTACTTC. V usage is TRBV5-1 and J usage is TRBJ2-7, with 9 bases lining up with TRBD1. The V segment lost 5 bases and the J segment 2 bases; nucleotides outside the gene matches: 8. The CDR3 is 15 residues long. The germline gives CDR1 SGHRS, CDR2 YFSETQ.

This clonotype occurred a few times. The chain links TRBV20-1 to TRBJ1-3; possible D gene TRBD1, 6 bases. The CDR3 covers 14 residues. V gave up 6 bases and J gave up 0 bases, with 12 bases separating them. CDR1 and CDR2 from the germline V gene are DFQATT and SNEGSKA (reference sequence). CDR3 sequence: CSAMTGISGNTIYF. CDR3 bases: TGCAGTGCGATGACAGGAATCTCTGGAAACACCATATATTTT.

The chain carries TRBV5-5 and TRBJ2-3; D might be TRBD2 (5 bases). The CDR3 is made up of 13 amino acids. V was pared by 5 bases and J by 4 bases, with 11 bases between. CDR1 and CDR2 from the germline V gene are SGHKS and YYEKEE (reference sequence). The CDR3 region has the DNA TGTGCCAGCAGGCCCACCGGGGCAGATACGCAGTATTTT. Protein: CASRPTGADTQYF.

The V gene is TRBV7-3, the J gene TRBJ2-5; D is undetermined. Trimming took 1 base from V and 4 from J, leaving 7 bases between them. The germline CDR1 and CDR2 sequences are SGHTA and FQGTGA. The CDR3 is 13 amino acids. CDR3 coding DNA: TGTGCCAGCAGCTTAAACTCTCTAGAGACCCAGTACTTC. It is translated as CASSLNSLETQYF. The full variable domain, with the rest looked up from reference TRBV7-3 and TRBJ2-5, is GAGVSQTPSNKVTEKGKYVELRCDPISGHTALYWYRQSLGQGPEFLIYFQGTGAADDSGLPNDRFFAVRPEGSVSTLKIQRTERGDSAVYLCASSLNSLETQYFGPGTRLLVL.

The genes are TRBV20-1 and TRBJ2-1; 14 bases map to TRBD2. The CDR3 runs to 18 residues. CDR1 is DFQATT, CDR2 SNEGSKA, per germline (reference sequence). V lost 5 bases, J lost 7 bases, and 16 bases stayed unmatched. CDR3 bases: TGCAGTGCTGTGGGGACTAGCGGGAGCCCAGTTTACAGGAATGAGCAGTTCTTC. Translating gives CSAVGTSGSPVYRNEQFF.

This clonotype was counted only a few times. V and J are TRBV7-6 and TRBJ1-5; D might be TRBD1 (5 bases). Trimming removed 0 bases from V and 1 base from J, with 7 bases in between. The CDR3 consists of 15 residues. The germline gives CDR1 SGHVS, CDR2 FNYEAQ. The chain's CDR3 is CASSLAEGSNQPQHF. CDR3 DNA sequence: TGTGCCAGCAGCTTAGCGGAGGGGAGCAATCAGCCCCAGCATTTT.

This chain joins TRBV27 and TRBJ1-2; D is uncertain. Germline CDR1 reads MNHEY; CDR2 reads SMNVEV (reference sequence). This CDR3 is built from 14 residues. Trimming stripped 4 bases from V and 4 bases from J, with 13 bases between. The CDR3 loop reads CASSWSREGYGYTF. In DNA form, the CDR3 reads TGTGCCAGCAGTTGGTCGAGGGAGGGCTATGGCTACACCTTC.

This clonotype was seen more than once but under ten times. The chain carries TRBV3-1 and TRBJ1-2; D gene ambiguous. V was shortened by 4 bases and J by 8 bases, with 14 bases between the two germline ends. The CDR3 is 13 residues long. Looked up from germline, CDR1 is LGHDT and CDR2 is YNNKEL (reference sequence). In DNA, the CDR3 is TGTGCCAGCAGCCCCATCCGTATCGGGGGCTACACCTTC. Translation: CASSPIRIGGYTF.

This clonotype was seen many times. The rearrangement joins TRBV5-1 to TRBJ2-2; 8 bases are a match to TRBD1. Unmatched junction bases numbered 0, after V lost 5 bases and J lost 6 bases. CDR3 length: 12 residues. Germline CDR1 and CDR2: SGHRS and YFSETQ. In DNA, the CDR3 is TGCGCCAGCAGACAGGGGGCCGGGGAGCTGTTTTTT. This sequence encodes CASRQGAGELFF. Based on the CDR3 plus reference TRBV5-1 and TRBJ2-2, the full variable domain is KAGVTQTPRYLIKTRGQQVTLSCSPISGHRSVSWYQQTPGQGLQFLFEYFSETQRNKGNFPGRFSGRQFSNSRSEMNVSTLELGDSALYLCASRQGAGELFFGEGSRLTVL.

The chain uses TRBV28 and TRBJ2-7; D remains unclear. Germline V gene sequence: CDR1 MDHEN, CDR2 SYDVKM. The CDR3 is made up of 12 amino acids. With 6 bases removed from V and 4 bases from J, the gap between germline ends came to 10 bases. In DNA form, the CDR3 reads TGTGCCAGCAGCACCAGCATATACGAGCAGTACTTC. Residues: CASSTSIYEQYF.

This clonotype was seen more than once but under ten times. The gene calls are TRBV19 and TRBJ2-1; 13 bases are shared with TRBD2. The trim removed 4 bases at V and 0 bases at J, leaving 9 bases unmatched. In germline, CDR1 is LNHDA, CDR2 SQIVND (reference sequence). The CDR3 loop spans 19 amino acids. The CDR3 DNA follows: TGTGCCAGTAGTACCGGGACTAGCGGGGCGCCGAGCTCCTACAATGAGCAGTTCTTC. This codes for CASSTGTSGAPSSYNEQFF.

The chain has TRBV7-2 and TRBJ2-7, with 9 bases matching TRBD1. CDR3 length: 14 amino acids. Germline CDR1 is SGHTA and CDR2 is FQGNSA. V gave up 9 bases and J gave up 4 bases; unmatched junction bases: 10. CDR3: CASSGEQGAYEQYF. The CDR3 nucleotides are TGTGCCAGTAGTGGTGAACAGGGGGCTTACGAGCAGTACTTC.

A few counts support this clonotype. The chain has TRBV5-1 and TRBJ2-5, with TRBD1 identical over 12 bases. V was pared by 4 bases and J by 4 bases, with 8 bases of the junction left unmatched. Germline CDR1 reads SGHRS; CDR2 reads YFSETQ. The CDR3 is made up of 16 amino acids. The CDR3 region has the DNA TGCGCCAGCAGCCCATCCGGGACAGGGGGCGGAGAGACCCAGTACTTC. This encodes CASSPSGTGGGETQYF. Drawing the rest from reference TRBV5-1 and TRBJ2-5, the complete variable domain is KAGVTQTPRYLIKTRGQQVTLSCSPISGHRSVSWYQQTPGQGLQFLFEYFSETQRNKGNFPGRFSGRQFSNSRSEMNVSTLELGDSALYLCASSPSGTGGGETQYFGPGTRLLVL.

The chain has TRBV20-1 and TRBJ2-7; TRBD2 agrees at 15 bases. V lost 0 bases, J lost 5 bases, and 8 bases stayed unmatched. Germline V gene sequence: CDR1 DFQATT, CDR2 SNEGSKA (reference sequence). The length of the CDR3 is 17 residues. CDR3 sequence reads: CSARDRGLAGGPHEQYF. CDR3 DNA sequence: TGCAGTGCTAGAGATCGCGGACTAGCGGGAGGGCCCCACGAGCAGTACTTC.